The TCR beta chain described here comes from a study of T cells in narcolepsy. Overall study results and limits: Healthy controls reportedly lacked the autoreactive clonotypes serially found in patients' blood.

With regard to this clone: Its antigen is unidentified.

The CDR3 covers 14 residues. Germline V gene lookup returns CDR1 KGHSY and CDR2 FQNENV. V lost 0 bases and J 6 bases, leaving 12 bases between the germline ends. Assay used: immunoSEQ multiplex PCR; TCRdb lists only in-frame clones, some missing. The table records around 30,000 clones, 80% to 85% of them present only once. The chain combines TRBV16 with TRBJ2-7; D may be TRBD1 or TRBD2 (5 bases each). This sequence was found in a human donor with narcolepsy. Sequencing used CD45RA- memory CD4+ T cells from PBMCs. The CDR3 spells CASSQSSGAGEQYF. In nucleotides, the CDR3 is TGTGCCAGCAGCCAATCATCCGGGGCCGGCGAGCAGTACTTC. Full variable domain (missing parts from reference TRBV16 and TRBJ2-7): GEEVAQTPKHLVRGEGQKAKLYCAPIKGHSYVFWYQQVLKNEFKFLISFQNENVFDETGMPKERFSAKCLPNSPCSLEIQATKLEDSAVYFCASSQSSGAGEQYFGPGTRLTVT.